This T cell receptor beta chain comes out of a study of blood T cells in healthy people across ages. Combining a sample-barcoded 5' primer with a J-beta primer mix, a second PCR ran for roughly 6 to 11 cycles. TCRdb passed the 5' RACE reads through MiXCR, listing each CDR3 protein once. The repertoire consists of under 700,000 distinct CDR3 sequences, with around 24% occurring once and the leading ten covering less than 9%. The data were also submitted as part of a second study, on T cells of mothers and their children.

The TCR sequence derives from a boy between 10 and 17 years old in good health. Source material: blood.

CDR3 loop: CASSRGTGGCEQYF. The CDR3 DNA is TGTGCCAGCAGTCGCGGGACAGGGGGCTGCGAGCAGTACTTC. The rearrangement links TRBV6-5 to TRBJ2-7; 12 bases are shared with TRBD1. The germline CDR1 and CDR2 sequences are MNHEY and SVGAGI. The CDR3 has 14 residues. J lost 6 bases, V lost 5 bases, and 5 bases had no gene match.